This T cell receptor beta chain was identified during a study of naive CD8 T cells in extremely preterm neonates. Whole-study results and caveats: Term neonates 0.3% to 0.45%, young children 0.025% to 0.03%, adults roughly 0.0095%; preterm neonates shared 2.5% to 3%.

V shed 6 bases, J shed 7 bases, and the junction held 2 bases outside the gene matches. The germline V gene encodes CDR1 SNHLY and CDR2 FYNNEI. This CDR3 is built from 11 residues. Without labor or membrane rupture, elective cesareans at roughly 37-41 weeks supplied term cord blood. Sorted cells: live naive CD8+ T cells, CD45RA+CCR7+, Annexin V-negative. Generated by immunoSEQ multiplex PCR, the TCRdb table keeps only in-frame clones and is missing some. The sample shows about 7,300 clones, approximately 90% of them seen only once. As regards this clone: Its antigen remains unidentified.

The chain has TRBV2 and TRBJ1-2; 7 bases match TRBD1. The TCR comes from a newborn in good health. The sample was naive CD8+ T cells from cord blood. The CDR3 protein is CASRTGFGYTF. DNA of the CDR3: TGTGCCAGCAGGACAGGGTTTGGCTACACCTTC. The full variable domain, its missing parts supplied by reference TRBV2 and TRBJ1-2, is EPEVTQTPSHQVTQMGQEVILRCVPISNHLYFYWYRQILGQKVEFLVSFYNNEISEKSEIFDDQFSVERPDGSNFTLKIRSTKLEDSAMYFCASRTGFGYTFGSGTRLTVV.